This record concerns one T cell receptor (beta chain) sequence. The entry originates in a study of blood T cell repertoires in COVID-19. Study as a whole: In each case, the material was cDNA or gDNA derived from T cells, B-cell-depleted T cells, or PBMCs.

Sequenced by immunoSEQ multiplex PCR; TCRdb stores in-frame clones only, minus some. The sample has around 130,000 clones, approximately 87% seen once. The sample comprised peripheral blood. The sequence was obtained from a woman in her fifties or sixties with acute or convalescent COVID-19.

The CDR3 loop is CASSWTRDIGYTF. The CDR3 bases are TGTGCCAGCAGTTGGACCCGGGACATCGGCTACACCTTC. This rearrangement joins TRBV6-2 or TRBV6-3 to TRBJ1-2; TRBD1 is a possible D gene (6 bases). The CDR3 totals 13 residues. V was trimmed by 4 bases and J by 8 bases, leaving 14 bases between them. Germline-derived CDR1 and CDR2 are MNHEY and SVGEGT.